The rows below give T cell receptor beta chains drawn from one sample of a study of blood T cell repertoires in COVID-19. Some clones are missing from TCRdb's copy, which holds only in-frame ones; the method was immunoSEQ multiplex PCR. Among some 190,000 clones, approximately 84% were seen once, and the ten largest hold about 5.1%. Specimen: peripheral blood. These receptors came from a woman aged 70-85 years with active or convalescent COVID-19. The CDR3 runs from the conserved cysteine through the conserved F or W. The size entry is marked missing in some rows and otherwise reads once, few, many or a size class.

clone_size	v_call	cdr3_length	cdr3_aa
NA	TRBV30	14	CAWSRLEDRYEQYF
NA	TRBV7-6	15	CASSLEPGENTEAFF
NA	TRBV29-1	12	CSVVSGVGTQYF
once	TRBV2	15	CASSEDPGMNTEAFF
NA	TRBV6-5	12	CASTLANYGYTF
NA	TRBV24-1	16	CATSDSGLAGGETQYF
NA	TRBV7-3	14	CASSREGAGTEAFF
NA	TRBV7-8	18	CASSLVGQGGRGNQPQHF
NA	TRBV5-1	15	CASSSDRVSSEKLFF
NA	TRBV7-2	19	CASSSLRDRGRVNTGELFF
NA	TRBV18	13	CASSPGQVSGYTF
few	TRBV27	14	CASSLSQAGQPQHF
NA	TRBV19	15	CASSVAGLGRTEAFF
NA	TRBV18	16	CASSPLPGSAYNEQFF
NA	TRBV28	15	CASSFGAGVDTEAFF
few	TRBV7-2	16	CASSPAGTSGRTEQFF
NA	TRBV9	15	CASSPRDRTNEKLFF
NA	TRBV5-1	14	CASSLIRGNTEAFF
few	TRBV9	14	CASSVGGGGIGYTF
NA	TRBV9	14	CASSETGSQETQYF
NA	TRBV6-5	15	CASRGPGGANQPQHF
NA	TRBV7-3	14	CASSLTRIGGGYTF
NA	TRBV4-1	17	CASSQDYGTANTGELFF
few	TRBV12-3/TRBV12-4	13	CASSLGQPAEQYF
NA	TRBV5-4	14	CASSPQGYQETQYF
NA	TRBV6-6	15	CASSYATSGTNEQFF